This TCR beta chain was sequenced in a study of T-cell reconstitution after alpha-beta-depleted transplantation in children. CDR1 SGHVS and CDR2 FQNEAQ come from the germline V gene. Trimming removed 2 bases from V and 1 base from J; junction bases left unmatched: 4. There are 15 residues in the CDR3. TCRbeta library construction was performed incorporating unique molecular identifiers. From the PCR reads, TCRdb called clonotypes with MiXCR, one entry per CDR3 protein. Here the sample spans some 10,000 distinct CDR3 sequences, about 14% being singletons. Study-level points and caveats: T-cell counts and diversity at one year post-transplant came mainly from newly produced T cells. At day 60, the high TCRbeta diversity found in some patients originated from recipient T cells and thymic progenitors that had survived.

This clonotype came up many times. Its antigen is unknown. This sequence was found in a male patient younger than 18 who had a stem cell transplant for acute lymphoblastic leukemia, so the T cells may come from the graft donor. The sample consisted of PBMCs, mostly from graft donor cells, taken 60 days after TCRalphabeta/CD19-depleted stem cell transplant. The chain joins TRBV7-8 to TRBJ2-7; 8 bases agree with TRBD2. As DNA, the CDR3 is TGTGCCAGCAGCTTAAGGGCGGGAGGATCCTACGAGCAGTACTTC. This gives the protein CASSLRAGGSYEQYF.